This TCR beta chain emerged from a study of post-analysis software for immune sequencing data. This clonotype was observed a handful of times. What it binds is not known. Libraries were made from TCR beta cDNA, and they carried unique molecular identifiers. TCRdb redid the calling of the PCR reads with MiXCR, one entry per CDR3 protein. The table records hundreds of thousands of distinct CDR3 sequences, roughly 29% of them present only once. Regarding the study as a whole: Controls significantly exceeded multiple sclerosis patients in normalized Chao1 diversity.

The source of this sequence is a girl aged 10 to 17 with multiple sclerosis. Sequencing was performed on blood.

The CDR3 sequence: CSGRGSSYEQYF. The CDR3 bases are TGCAGTGGCCGGGGTTCCTCCTACGAGCAGTACTTC. The genes are TRBV20-1 and TRBJ2-7, with a weak D call TRBD2 (5 bases). Germline loops: CDR1 DFQATT, CDR2 SNEGSKA (reference sequence). V dropped 7 bases and J dropped 0 bases, with 10 bases sitting between them. The CDR3 spans 12 residues.